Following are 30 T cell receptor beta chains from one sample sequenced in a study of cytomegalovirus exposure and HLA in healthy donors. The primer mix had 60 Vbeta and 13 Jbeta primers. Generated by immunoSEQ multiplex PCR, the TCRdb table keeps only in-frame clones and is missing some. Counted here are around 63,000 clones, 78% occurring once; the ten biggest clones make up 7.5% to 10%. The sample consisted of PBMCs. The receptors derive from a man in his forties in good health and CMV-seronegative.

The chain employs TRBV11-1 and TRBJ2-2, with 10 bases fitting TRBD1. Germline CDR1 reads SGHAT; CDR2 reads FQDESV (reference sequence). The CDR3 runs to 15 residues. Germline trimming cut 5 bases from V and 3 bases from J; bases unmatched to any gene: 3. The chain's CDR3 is CASSPGQGDTGELFF. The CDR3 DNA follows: TGTGCCAGCAGCCCCGGACAGGGGGACACCGGGGAGCTGTTTTTT.

For the CDR3, the DNA is TGCGCCAGCAGCTTGGGCAGGTCTAGCGGGAGGGAAGAGACCCAGTACTTC. Translating gives CASSLGRSSGREETQYF. The chain uses TRBV5-1 and TRBJ2-5, with TRBD2 identical over 12 bases. The trim removed 0 bases at V and 3 bases at J, leaving 6 bases unmatched. The CDR3 runs to 17 residues. Germline V gene lookup returns CDR1 SGHRS and CDR2 YFSETQ.

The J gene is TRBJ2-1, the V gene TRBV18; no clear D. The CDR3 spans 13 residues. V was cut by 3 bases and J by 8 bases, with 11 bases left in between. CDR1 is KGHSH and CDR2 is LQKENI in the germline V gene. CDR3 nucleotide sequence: TGTGCCAGCTCACCGGGCCTGGTGGATGAGCAGTTCTTC. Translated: CASSPGLVDEQFF. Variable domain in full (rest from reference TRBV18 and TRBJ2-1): NAGVMQNPRHLVRRRGQEARLRCSPMKGHSHVYWYRQLPEEGLKFMVYLQKENIIDESGMPKERFSAEFPKEGPSILRIQQVVRGDSAAYFCASSPGLVDEQFFGPGTRLTVL.

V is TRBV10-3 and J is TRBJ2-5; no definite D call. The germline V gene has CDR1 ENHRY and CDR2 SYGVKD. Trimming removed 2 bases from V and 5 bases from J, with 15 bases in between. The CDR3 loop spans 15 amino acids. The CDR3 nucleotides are TGTGCCATCAGTGAGCAAAAGGATCTCAGGGAGACCCAGTACTTC. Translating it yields CAISEQKDLRETQYF.

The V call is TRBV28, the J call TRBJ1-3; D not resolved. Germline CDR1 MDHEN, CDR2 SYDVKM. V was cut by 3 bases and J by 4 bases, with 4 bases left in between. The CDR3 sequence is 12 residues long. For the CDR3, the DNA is TGTGCCAGCAGTTTCGAGGGAAACACCATATATTTT. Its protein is CASSFEGNTIYF.

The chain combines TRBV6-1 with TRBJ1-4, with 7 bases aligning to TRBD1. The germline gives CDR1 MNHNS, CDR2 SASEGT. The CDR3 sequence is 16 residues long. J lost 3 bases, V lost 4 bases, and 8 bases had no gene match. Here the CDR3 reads CASSVRQGIPNEKLFF. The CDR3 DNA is TGTGCCAGCAGTGTAAGACAGGGAATTCCTAATGAAAAACTGTTTTTT.

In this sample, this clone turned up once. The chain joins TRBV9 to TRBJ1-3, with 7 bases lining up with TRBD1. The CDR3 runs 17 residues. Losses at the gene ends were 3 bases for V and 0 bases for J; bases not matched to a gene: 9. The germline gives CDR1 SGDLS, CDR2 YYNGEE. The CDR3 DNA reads TGTGCCAGCAGCGGAAGACAGGGAAGTCTCTCTGGAAACACCATATATTTT. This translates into CASSGRQGSLSGNTIYF.

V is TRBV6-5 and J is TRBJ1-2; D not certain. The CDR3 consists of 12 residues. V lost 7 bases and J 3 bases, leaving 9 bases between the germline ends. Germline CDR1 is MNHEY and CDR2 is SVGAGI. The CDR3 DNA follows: TGTGCCAGCAAGGCCCAGGACTATGGCTACACCTTC. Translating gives CASKAQDYGYTF.

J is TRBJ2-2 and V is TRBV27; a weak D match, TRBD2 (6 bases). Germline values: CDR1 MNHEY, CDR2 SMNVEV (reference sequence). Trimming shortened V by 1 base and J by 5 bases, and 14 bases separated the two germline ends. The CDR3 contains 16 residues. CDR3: CASSLLGPGGTGELFF. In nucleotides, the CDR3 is TGTGCCAGCAGTTTATTGGGCCCCGGGGGAACCGGGGAGCTGTTTTTT.

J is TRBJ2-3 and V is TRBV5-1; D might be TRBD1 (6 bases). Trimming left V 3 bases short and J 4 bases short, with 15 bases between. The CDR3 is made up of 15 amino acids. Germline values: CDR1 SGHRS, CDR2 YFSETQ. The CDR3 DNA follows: TGCGCCAGCAGCTCCAACAGGGAGAAGGCAGATACGCAGTATTTT. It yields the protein CASSSNREKADTQYF.

CDR3 in amino acids: CASSTYTGELFF. The CDR3 region has the DNA TGTGCCAGCAGCACTTACACCGGGGAGCTGTTTTTT. The chain couples TRBV9 to TRBJ2-2; no definite D call. Germline V gene data show CDR1 as SGDLS and CDR2 as YYNGEE. The V end was cut by 4 bases, the J end by 3 bases, with 4 bases between. The CDR3 length is 12 residues.

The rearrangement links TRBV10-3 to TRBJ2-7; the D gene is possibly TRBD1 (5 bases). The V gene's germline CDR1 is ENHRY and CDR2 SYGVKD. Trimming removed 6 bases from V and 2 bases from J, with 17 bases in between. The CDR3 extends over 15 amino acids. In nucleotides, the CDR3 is TGTGCCATCAGCCAAGGGCAGGGTGCCACCTACGAGCAGTACTTC. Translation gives CAISQGQGATYEQYF.

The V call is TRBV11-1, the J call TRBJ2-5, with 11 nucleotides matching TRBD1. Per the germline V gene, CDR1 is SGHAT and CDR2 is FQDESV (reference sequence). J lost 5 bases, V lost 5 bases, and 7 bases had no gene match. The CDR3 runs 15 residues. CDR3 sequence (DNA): TGTGCCAGCAGCGGGCGGACAGGGGGCGGCGAGACCCAGTACTTC. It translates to CASSGRTGGGETQYF.

The CDR3 sequence: CASKQGGLNTEAFF. The CDR3, as DNA: TGTGCTAGCAAACAGGGGGGGCTGAACACTGAAGCTTTCTTT. The V and J genes are TRBV12-5 and TRBJ1-1; TRBD1 matches at 8 bases. The V and J ends lost 9 bases and 0 bases, in that order; junction bases with no gene match: 6. The CDR3 runs 14 residues. The germline V gene has CDR1 LGHNT and CDR2 FRNRAP. Full variable domain (outside the CDR3, taken from reference TRBV12-5 and TRBJ1-1): DARVTQTPRHKVTEMGQEVTMRCQPILGHNTVFWYRQTMMQGLELLAYFRNRAPLDDSGMPKDRFSAEMPDATLATLKIQPSEPRDSAVYFCASKQGGLNTEAFFGQGTRLTVV.

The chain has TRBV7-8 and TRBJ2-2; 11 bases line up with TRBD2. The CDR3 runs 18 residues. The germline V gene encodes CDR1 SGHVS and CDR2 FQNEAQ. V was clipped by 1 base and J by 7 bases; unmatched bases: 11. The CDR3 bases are TGTGCCAGCAGCTTAGAGGGTCGGGCTAGCGGGAGGTTCGGGGAGCTGTTTTTT. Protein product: CASSLEGRASGRFGELFF. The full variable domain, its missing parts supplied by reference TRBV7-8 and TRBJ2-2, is GAGVSQSPRYKVAKRGQDVALRCDPISGHVSLFWYQQALGQGPEFLTYFQNEAQLDKSGLPSDRFFAERPEGSVSTLKIQRTQQEDSAVYLCASSLEGRASGRFGELFFGEGSRLTVL.

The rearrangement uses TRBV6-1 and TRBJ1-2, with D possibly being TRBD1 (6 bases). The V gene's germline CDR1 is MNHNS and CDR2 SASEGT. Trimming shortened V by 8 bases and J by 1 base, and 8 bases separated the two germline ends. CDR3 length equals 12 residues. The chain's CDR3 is CASAQGNYGYTF. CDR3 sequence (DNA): TGTGCCAGCGCACAGGGTAACTATGGCTACACCTTC.

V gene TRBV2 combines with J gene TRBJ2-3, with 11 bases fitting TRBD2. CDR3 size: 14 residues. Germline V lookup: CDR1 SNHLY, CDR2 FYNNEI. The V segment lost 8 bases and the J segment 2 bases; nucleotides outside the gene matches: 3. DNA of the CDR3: TGTGCCAGCGCGACTAGCGGGGCCACAGATACGCAGTATTTT. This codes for CASATSGATDTQYF.

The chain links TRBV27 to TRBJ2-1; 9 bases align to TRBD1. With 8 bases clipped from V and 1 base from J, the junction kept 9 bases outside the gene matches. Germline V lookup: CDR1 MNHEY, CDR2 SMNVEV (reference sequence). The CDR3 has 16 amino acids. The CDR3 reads CASLFQQGASYNEQFF. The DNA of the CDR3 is TGTGCCAGCCTCTTTCAACAGGGGGCATCCTACAATGAGCAGTTCTTC.

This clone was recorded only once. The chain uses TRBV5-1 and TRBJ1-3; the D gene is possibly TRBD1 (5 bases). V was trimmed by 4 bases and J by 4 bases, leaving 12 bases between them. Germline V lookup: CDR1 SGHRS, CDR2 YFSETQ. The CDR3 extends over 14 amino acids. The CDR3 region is CASSPNGGGNTIYF. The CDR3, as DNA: TGCGCCAGCAGCCCCAACGGGGGGGGAAACACCATATATTTT.

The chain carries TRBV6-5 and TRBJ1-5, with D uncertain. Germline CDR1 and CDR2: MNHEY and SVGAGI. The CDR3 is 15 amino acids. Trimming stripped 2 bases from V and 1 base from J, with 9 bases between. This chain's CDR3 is CASSYAKESNQPQHF. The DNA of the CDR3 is TGTGCCAGCAGTTACGCTAAGGAGAGCAATCAGCCCCAGCATTTT.

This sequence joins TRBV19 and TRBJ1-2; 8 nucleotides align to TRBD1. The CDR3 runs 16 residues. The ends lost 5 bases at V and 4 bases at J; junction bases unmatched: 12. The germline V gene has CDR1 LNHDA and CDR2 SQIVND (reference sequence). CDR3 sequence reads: CASSATGAGGFYGYTF. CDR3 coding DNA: TGTGCCAGTAGTGCGACAGGGGCCGGGGGTTTCTATGGCTACACCTTC.

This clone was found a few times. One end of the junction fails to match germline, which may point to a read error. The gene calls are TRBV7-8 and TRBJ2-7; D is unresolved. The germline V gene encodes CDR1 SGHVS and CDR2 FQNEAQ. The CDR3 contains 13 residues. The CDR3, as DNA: TGTTCCAGCAGCTTAAGGCAGGCCTACGAGCAGTACTTC. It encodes CSSSLRQAYEQYF.

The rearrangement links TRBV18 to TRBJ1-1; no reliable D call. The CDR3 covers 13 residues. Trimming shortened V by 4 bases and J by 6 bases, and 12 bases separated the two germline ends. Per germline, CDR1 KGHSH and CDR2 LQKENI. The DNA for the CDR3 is TGTGCCAGCTCACGAACAGACCAGGCTGAAGCTTTCTTT. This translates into CASSRTDQAEAFF.

The DNA for the CDR3 is TGTGCCACCAGCAGAGAACTGACAGGGGCAGGGATGGCAACTAATGAAAAACTGTTTTTT. It specifies CATSRELTGAGMATNEKLFF. The V call is TRBV15, the J call TRBJ1-4; 8 positions agree with TRBD1. The germline V gene has CDR1 LNHNV and CDR2 YYDKDF (reference sequence). Trimming at V came to 0 bases and at J to 0 bases, leaving 12 bases not matched to a gene. The CDR3 covers 20 residues.

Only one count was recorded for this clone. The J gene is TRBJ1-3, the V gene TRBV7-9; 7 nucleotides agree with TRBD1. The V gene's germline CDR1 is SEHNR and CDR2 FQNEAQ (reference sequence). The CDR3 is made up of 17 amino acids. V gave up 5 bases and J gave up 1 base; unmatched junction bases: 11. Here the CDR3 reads CASSVPGGPNSGNTIYF. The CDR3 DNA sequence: TGTGCCAGCAGCGTTCCAGGGGGACCGAATTCTGGAAACACCATATATTTT.

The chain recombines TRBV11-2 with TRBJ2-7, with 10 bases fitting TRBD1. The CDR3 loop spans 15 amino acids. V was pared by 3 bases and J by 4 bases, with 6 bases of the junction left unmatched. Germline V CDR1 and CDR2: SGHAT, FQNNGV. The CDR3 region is CASSFTGTGVYEQYF. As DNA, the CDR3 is TGTGCCAGCAGCTTTACCGGGACAGGGGTTTACGAGCAGTACTTC.

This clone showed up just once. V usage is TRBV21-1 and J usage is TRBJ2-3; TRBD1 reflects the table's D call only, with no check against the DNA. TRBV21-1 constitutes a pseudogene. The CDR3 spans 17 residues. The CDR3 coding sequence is TGTGCCAGCAGCAAAGTCGGACAGTCCCCTGGCACAGATACGCAGTATTTT. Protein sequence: CASSKVGQSPGTDTQYF.

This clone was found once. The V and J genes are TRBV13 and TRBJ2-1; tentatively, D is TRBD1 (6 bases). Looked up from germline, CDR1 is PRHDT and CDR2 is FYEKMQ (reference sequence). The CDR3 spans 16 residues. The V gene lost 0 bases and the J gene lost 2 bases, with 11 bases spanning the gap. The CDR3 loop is CASSLGQGHPYNEQFF. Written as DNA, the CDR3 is TGTGCCAGCAGCTTAGGACAGGGACACCCCTACAATGAGCAGTTCTTC.

The CDR3 is CASSLVPGHANSPLHF. The CDR3 DNA follows: TGTGCCAGCAGCTTAGTTCCGGGACACGCAAATTCACCCCTCCACTTT. V and J are TRBV7-2 and TRBJ1-6, with D tentatively TRBD1 (6 bases). Germline values: CDR1 SGHTA, CDR2 FQGNSA. The CDR3 extends over 16 amino acids. The ends were cut back, 1 base at V and 7 bases at J, with 14 bases in the middle.

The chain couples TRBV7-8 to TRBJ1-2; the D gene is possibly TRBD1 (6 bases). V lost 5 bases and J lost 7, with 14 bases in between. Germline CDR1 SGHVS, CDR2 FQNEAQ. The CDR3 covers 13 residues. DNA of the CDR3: TGTGCCAGCAGCCCCAGGGACAAGGGTGGCTACACCTTC. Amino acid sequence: CASSPRDKGGYTF.